The 17 T cell receptor beta chains in this list originate from one sample, sequenced in a study of T cell responses to AZD1222 COVID-19 vaccine (dated by TCRdb to the early 2020s). The library came from the immunoSEQ multiplex PCR assay. This is the immuneACCESS table as TCRdb keeps it, with only in-frame sequences that have V and J called. A part of the clones is gone; compared with another copy, unresolved V genes explain less than half, and the rest is unexplained. The sample includes 110,000 to 150,000 clones, with approximately 88% observed a single time. Of the sample, 2.5% to 3% is held by the ten largest clones. The time point label for this specimen denotes: baseline before first vaccination. The source was peripheral blood, collected on day 0 of AZD1222 vaccination. The receptors originated from an adult in good health.

This clone was detected only once. The chain uses TRBV6-2 or TRBV6-3 and TRBJ2-3; 8 nucleotides match TRBD1. After removal of 4 bases from V and 2 bases from J, the junction contained 8 bases not matched to a gene. Germline V lookup: CDR1 MNHEY, CDR2 SVGEGT. This CDR3 spans 16 amino acids. CDR3: CASSLQDRVVTDTQYF. Here the CDR3 DNA reads TGTGCCAGCAGTTTGCAGGACAGGGTGGTCACAGATACGCAGTATTTT.

The count of this clone is one. The chain links TRBV4-3 to TRBJ2-7; tentatively, D is TRBD1 or TRBD2 (6 bases each). V was trimmed by 0 bases and J by 7 bases, leaving 19 bases between them. This CDR3 comprises 16 residues. Germline-derived CDR1 and CDR2 are LGHNA and YSLEER. This chain's CDR3 is CASSQDRQVLRGEQYF. DNA for the CDR3: TGCGCCAGCAGCCAAGATAGACAGGTTCTACGGGGGGAGCAGTACTTC.

V is TRBV2 and J is TRBJ1-5, with unresolved D. CDR3 length equals 13 residues. CDR1 and CDR2 from the germline V gene are SNHLY and FYNNEI. The V end was cut by 4 bases, the J end by 7 bases, with 11 bases between. CDR3 sequence: CASSGRAWQPQHF. In DNA, the CDR3 is TGTGCCAGCAGTGGTCGGGCATGGCAGCCCCAGCATTTT.

The V call is TRBV7-3, the J call TRBJ1-2; D is possibly TRBD1 (6 bases). Trimming took off 5 bases at V and 10 bases at J, with 14 bases between the two ends. The CDR3 has 12 amino acids. Looked up from germline, CDR1 is SGHTA and CDR2 is FQGTGA. CDR3 in DNA: TGTGCCAGCAGCGAACAGGGTGGTCACTACACCTTC. Its translation is CASSEQGGHYTF.

The rearrangement links TRBV13 to TRBJ2-5, with TRBD1 as a possible D gene (6 bases). V was trimmed by 2 bases and J by 1 base, leaving 8 bases between them. The CDR3 has 14 amino acids. The V gene's germline CDR1 is PRHDT and CDR2 FYEKMQ (reference sequence). CDR3 bases: TGTGCCAGCAGCTTACAGGGGTCCCAAGAGACCCAGTACTTC. Translation: CASSLQGSQETQYF.

The count of this clone is one. This rearrangement joins TRBV2 to TRBJ2-4; D ambiguous. Germline CDR1 is SNHLY and CDR2 is FYNNEI. The CDR3 covers 14 residues. Trimming left V 6 bases short and J 0 bases short, with 9 bases between. The CDR3 here is CASRPVRAKNIQYF. The CDR3 coding sequence is TGTGCCAGCAGACCGGTTCGAGCCAAAAACATTCAGTACTTC.

J is TRBJ1-3 and V is TRBV18; D unclear. Germline CDR1 KGHSH, CDR2 LQKENI. The V and J ends lost 1 base and 0 bases respectively, with 7 bases between them. There are 15 residues in the CDR3. DNA for the CDR3: TGTGCCAGCTCACCACTGGGGAACTCTGGAAACACCATATATTTT. It translates to CASSPLGNSGNTIYF.

This chain joins TRBV5-3 and TRBJ1-1; possibly TRBD1 for D (6 bases). TRBV5-3 is marked as an open reading frame, function uncertain. CDR3 size: 16 residues. V gave up 4 bases and J gave up 4 bases, with 20 bases separating them. In DNA, the CDR3 is TGTGCCAGAAGCGGTCAGCCCCGATTCAGGGGCACTGAAGCTTTCTTT. Its translation: CARSGQPRFRGTEAFF.

The gene calls are TRBV19 and TRBJ1-5; TRBD1 is a possible D gene (5 bases). Germline V gives CDR1 LNHDA, CDR2 SQIVND (reference sequence). V was shortened by 6 bases and J by 1 base, with 16 bases between the two germline ends. The CDR3 covers 16 residues. CDR3 protein: CASSSQGPGSNQPQHF. Written as DNA, the CDR3 is TGTGCCAGTAGCTCACAAGGTCCAGGGAGCAATCAGCCCCAGCATTTT.

V and J are TRBV6-4 and TRBJ2-2; TRBD1 is a possible D gene (5 bases). Germline V gives CDR1 MRHNA, CDR2 SNTAGT. The CDR3 loop spans 18 amino acids. V gave up 6 bases and J gave up 2 bases, with 22 bases separating them. The CDR3 spells CASRPNFKGARNTGELFF. In DNA form, the CDR3 reads TGTGCCAGCAGGCCGAATTTTAAAGGGGCGCGTAACACCGGGGAGCTGTTTTTT.

The rearrangement joins TRBV7-2 to TRBJ1-4; D remains ambiguous. V was trimmed by 5 bases and J by 4 bases, leaving 11 bases between them. The CDR3 loop spans 14 amino acids. Germline loops: CDR1 SGHTA, CDR2 FQGNSA. The CDR3 loop is CASSVRVNNEKLFF. The CDR3, as DNA: TGTGCCAGCAGCGTACGGGTTAATAATGAAAAACTGTTTTTT.

The genes are TRBV11-2 and TRBJ2-3; 7 bases are a match to TRBD1. This CDR3 comprises 15 residues. J gave up 6 bases and V 2 bases, and 8 bases lay outside the gene matches. Germline CDR1 reads SGHAT; CDR2 reads FQNNGV. The CDR3 region is CASSLFQGVKDTQYF. In DNA form, the CDR3 reads TGTGCCAGCAGCTTATTTCAGGGGGTCAAGGATACGCAGTATTTT.

The V and J genes are TRBV3-1 (or the pseudogene TRBV3-2) and TRBJ1-4; D might be TRBD1 (6 bases). Trimming took off 4 bases at V and 5 bases at J, with 14 bases between the two ends. Germline CDR1 is LGHDT and CDR2 is YNNKEL (reference sequence). The CDR3 sequence is 15 residues long. The DNA of the CDR3 is TGTGCCAGCAGCCCCTGGACAGAGCTGAATGAAAAACTGTTTTTT. It codes for CASSPWTELNEKLFF.

The V gene is TRBV15, the J gene TRBJ1-6; D perhaps matches TRBD1 (5 bases). Germline V CDR1 and CDR2: LNHNV, YYDKDF (reference sequence). V dropped 0 bases and J dropped 9 bases, with 12 bases sitting between them. The CDR3 runs 15 residues. The CDR3, as DNA: TGTGCCACCAGCAGAGATTTGGGGCGCGGTTCACCCCTCCACTTT. Its translation is CATSRDLGRGSPLHF.

The rearrangement joins TRBV19 to TRBJ2-3, with 8 positions matching TRBD2. Germline CDR1 reads LNHDA; CDR2 reads SQIVND (reference sequence). This CDR3 is built from 15 residues. V shed 1 base and J 4 bases; nucleotides not matched to a gene: 4. The CDR3 loop reads CASSIGRGGSDTQYF. The DNA for the CDR3 is TGTGCCAGTAGTATAGGTCGGGGGGGCTCAGATACGCAGTATTTT.

V and J are TRBV5-6 and TRBJ1-6; 8 positions agree with TRBD1. CDR1 SGHDT and CDR2 YYEEEE come from the germline V gene. The CDR3 consists of 16 residues. Trimming removed 4 bases from V and 7 bases from J; junction bases left unmatched: 10. CDR3 DNA sequence: TGTGCCAGCAGCCACCCAACAGGGGGTATCAATTCACCCCTCCACTTT. Its protein is CASSHPTGGINSPLHF.

The chain employs TRBV5-6 and TRBJ2-7; D possibly corresponds to TRBD1 (6 bases). Trimming left V 0 bases short and J 0 bases short, with 10 bases between. The CDR3 length is 15 residues. Germline lookup yields CDR1 SGHDT and CDR2 YYEEEE. CDR3 amino acids: CASSLAGHFSYEQYF. The CDR3 DNA follows: TGTGCCAGCAGCTTGGCGGGACATTTCTCCTACGAGCAGTACTTC.